These T cell receptor beta chains were read from a single sample in a study of cytomegalovirus exposure and HLA in healthy donors. Data came from immunoSEQ multiplex PCR; TCRdb stores just in-frame clones and leaves some out. The sample lists under 250,000 clones; less than 85% were seen once. Sample: PBMCs. These receptors came from a man between 18 and 29 years old in good health and CMV-seronegative. Both conserved end residues are part of each CDR3. D genes are given only for firm matches. Size is omitted from some rows. Given values are once, few, many or a class for expanded clones.

cdr3_nt: TGTGCCAGCAGCTTATCGGACACGTTTTATGGCTACACCTTC; cdr3_aa: CASSLSDTFYGYTF; d_call: NA; v_call: TRBV7-9; clone_size: NA; j_call: TRBJ1-2
cdr3_nt: TGCGCCAGCAGCCTCCGGACAGGGGTTACGGTCGAGCAGTTCTTC; cdr3_aa: CASSLRTGVTVEQFF; d_call: TRBD1; v_call: TRBV5-1; clone_size: NA; j_call: TRBJ2-1
cdr3_nt: TGTGCCAGCAGCGTAGAAGTCCCAGGGGAATCCTACGAGCAGTACTTC; cdr3_aa: CASSVEVPGESYEQYF; d_call: NA; v_call: TRBV9; clone_size: NA; j_call: TRBJ2-7
cdr3_nt: TGCGCCAGCAGCTTGGCAGGCGGGAGTGAAGGTGAGCAGTTCTTC; cdr3_aa: CASSLAGGSEGEQFF; d_call: TRBD2; v_call: TRBV5-1; clone_size: NA; j_call: TRBJ2-1
cdr3_nt: TGTGCCAGCAGTGAGCGGAGCGGGAGGGGAGATACGCAGTATTTT; cdr3_aa: CASSERSGRGDTQYF; d_call: TRBD2; v_call: TRBV2; clone_size: few; j_call: TRBJ2-3
cdr3_nt: TGTGCCAGCAGACAAGACAAAAACATTCAGTACTTC; cdr3_aa: CASRQDKNIQYF; d_call: NA; v_call: TRBV2; clone_size: NA; j_call: TRBJ2-4
cdr3_nt: TGTGCCAGCAGCTTGGGACGGGAGGGCCTAAAAACCGGGGAGCTGTTTTTT; cdr3_aa: CASSLGREGLKTGELFF; d_call: TRBD2; v_call: TRBV5-4; clone_size: NA; j_call: TRBJ2-2
cdr3_nt: TGTGCCAGCTCACCGTCAGGTTCGACCGGGGAGCTGTTTTTT; cdr3_aa: CASSPSGSTGELFF; d_call: NA; v_call: TRBV18; clone_size: once; j_call: TRBJ2-2
cdr3_nt: TGTGCCAGCAGTCCTCTTCTAGGGACAGGGCACTACGAGCAGTACTTC; cdr3_aa: CASSPLLGTGHYEQYF; d_call: TRBD1; v_call: TRBV28; clone_size: NA; j_call: TRBJ2-7
cdr3_nt: TGCGCCAGCAGCTGGATTATAGGGGACAGGGTCAATTCACCCCTCCACTTT; cdr3_aa: CASSWIIGDRVNSPLHF; d_call: TRBD1; v_call: TRBV5-1; clone_size: NA; j_call: TRBJ1-6
cdr3_nt: TGTGCCAGCAGCTTAACGGCCCCGGCCAGCGGAAACACCGGGGAGCTGTTTTTT; cdr3_aa: CASSLTAPASGNTGELFF; d_call: NA; v_call: TRBV7-3; clone_size: NA; j_call: TRBJ2-2
cdr3_nt: TGTGCCAGCAGCGTAGAGGGCACTAGCGGGGTCACCGAGCAGTTCTTC; cdr3_aa: CASSVEGTSGVTEQFF; d_call: TRBD2; v_call: TRBV9; clone_size: NA; j_call: TRBJ2-1
cdr3_nt: TGTGCCAGTAGTATGGAGTTTTATAGCAATCAGCCCCAGCATTTT; cdr3_aa: CASSMEFYSNQPQHF; d_call: NA; v_call: TRBV19; clone_size: once; j_call: TRBJ1-5
cdr3_nt: TGTGCCAGCAGCTTATCGGCGGGGAACACTGAAGCTTTCTTT; cdr3_aa: CASSLSAGNTEAFF; d_call: NA; v_call: TRBV7-9; clone_size: NA; j_call: TRBJ1-1
cdr3_nt: TGTGCCAGCAGCGCCCGGACAGGGTTGTACTCAAGGGGCAATGAGCAGTTCTTC; cdr3_aa: CASSARTGLYSRGNEQFF; d_call: TRBD1; v_call: TRBV11-3; clone_size: NA; j_call: TRBJ2-1
cdr3_nt: TGTGCCAGCTCACGCTCCGGGACAAAAAACACTGAAGCTTTCTTT; cdr3_aa: CASSRSGTKNTEAFF; d_call: NA; v_call: TRBV18; clone_size: once; j_call: TRBJ1-1
cdr3_nt: TGTGCCAGCAGTGAACAGGGGGCCCACTATGGCTACACCTTC; cdr3_aa: CASSEQGAHYGYTF; d_call: TRBD1; v_call: TRBV6-1; clone_size: NA; j_call: TRBJ1-2
cdr3_nt: TGTGCCAGCAGCTTAGAGGGGCAGGGGGGATCCTACGAGCAGTACTTC; cdr3_aa: CASSLEGQGGSYEQYF; d_call: NA; v_call: TRBV11-2; clone_size: NA; j_call: TRBJ2-7
cdr3_nt: TGTGCCAGCAGCCTGGGACTAGCGGGACCCTACAATGAGCAGTTCTTC; cdr3_aa: CASSLGLAGPYNEQFF; d_call: TRBD2; v_call: TRBV28; clone_size: NA; j_call: TRBJ2-1
cdr3_nt: TGCGCCAGCAGTCAAAATAGCAATCAGCCCCAGCATTTT; cdr3_aa: CASSQNSNQPQHF; d_call: NA; v_call: TRBV10-1; clone_size: NA; j_call: TRBJ1-5
cdr3_nt: TGTGCCAGCAGTCCAGGGGACTATGGCTACACCTTC; cdr3_aa: CASSPGDYGYTF; d_call: NA; v_call: TRBV2; clone_size: once; j_call: TRBJ1-2
cdr3_nt: TGCGCCAGCAGCTTGGACAGTTGGCAAGAGACCCAGTACTTC; cdr3_aa: CASSLDSWQETQYF; d_call: NA; v_call: TRBV5-1; clone_size: NA; j_call: TRBJ2-5
cdr3_nt: TGTGCCAGCAGTGAATCTGGACAGGGCGGCTATGGCTACACCTTC; cdr3_aa: CASSESGQGGYGYTF; d_call: TRBD1; v_call: TRBV2; clone_size: NA; j_call: TRBJ1-2
cdr3_nt: TGTGCCAGCAGCTGGAGGGGGGGCAGGGGTGACTACGAGCAGTACTTC; cdr3_aa: CASSWRGGRGDYEQYF; d_call: NA; v_call: TRBV7-2; clone_size: once; j_call: TRBJ2-7
cdr3_nt: TGCGCCAGCATCGATACAGGACTAGCCGGAGAACGCGAGCAGTACTTC; cdr3_aa: CASIDTGLAGEREQYF; d_call: TRBD2; v_call: TRBV10-1; clone_size: NA; j_call: TRBJ2-7
cdr3_nt: TGTGCCAGCAGTTCGGTCCGGGACACTGAAGCTTTCTTT; cdr3_aa: CASSSVRDTEAFF; d_call: NA; v_call: TRBV2; clone_size: NA; j_call: TRBJ1-1
cdr3_nt: TGCGGCTTCACAGGGGGCTCAAACTATGGCTACACCTTC; cdr3_aa: CGFTGGSNYGYTF; d_call: TRBD1; v_call: TRBV29-1; clone_size: NA; j_call: TRBJ1-2
cdr3_nt: TGTGCCAGCAGTTACTCGATTACAGGGGTGGCTGGCTACACCTTC; cdr3_aa: CASSYSITGVAGYTF; d_call: TRBD1; v_call: TRBV6-5; clone_size: NA; j_call: TRBJ1-2
cdr3_nt: TGTGCCACCAGCAGAGCAGGCAGGTCCCCCGGGGAGCTGTTTTTT; cdr3_aa: CATSRAGRSPGELFF; d_call: NA; v_call: TRBV15; clone_size: NA; j_call: TRBJ2-2
cdr3_nt: TGTGCCAGCTCACTTATGAACACTGAAGCTTTCTTT; cdr3_aa: CASSLMNTEAFF; d_call: NA; v_call: TRBV18; clone_size: NA; j_call: TRBJ1-1
cdr3_nt: TGTGCCAGCAGTGAACAGAGCACAGATACGCAGTATTTT; cdr3_aa: CASSEQSTDTQYF; d_call: NA; v_call: TRBV6-4; clone_size: NA; j_call: TRBJ2-3
cdr3_nt: TGTGCCAGCAGTTTATCAGCGGGAGTAAACTACGAGCAGTACTTC; cdr3_aa: CASSLSAGVNYEQYF; d_call: TRBD2; v_call: TRBV27; clone_size: NA; j_call: TRBJ2-7
cdr3_nt: TGTGCCAGCAGTCCGACGTCTAGCGGTCAAGAGACCCAGTACTTC; cdr3_aa: CASSPTSSGQETQYF; d_call: TRBD2; v_call: TRBV6-1; clone_size: NA; j_call: TRBJ2-5
cdr3_nt: TGCAGCGTTGAGTTAGGGGACAGGCCCCCTTGGGAGCAGTACTTC; cdr3_aa: CSVELGDRPPWEQYF; d_call: TRBD1; v_call: TRBV29-1; clone_size: NA; j_call: TRBJ2-7
cdr3_nt: TGTGCCAGTAGTAACGCCCGACAGGGGGCTAACAATCAGCCCCAGCATTTT; cdr3_aa: CASSNARQGANNQPQHF; d_call: TRBD1; v_call: TRBV19; clone_size: NA; j_call: TRBJ1-5
cdr3_nt: TGCAGCGTTGGAGCCCTTAGCGGGCCAGAAGAGACCCAGTACTTC; cdr3_aa: CSVGALSGPEETQYF; d_call: TRBD2; v_call: TRBV29-1; clone_size: NA; j_call: TRBJ2-5
cdr3_nt: TGTGCCAGCAGTACAACCGGGACTCTAAACCCTACGAAGCAGTACTTC; cdr3_aa: CASSTTGTLNPTKQYF; d_call: NA; v_call: TRBV27; clone_size: once; j_call: TRBJ2-7
cdr3_nt: TGTGCCAGCAGAGCTCAGGTAACACCCTGGCATTTT; cdr3_aa: CASRAQVTPWHF; d_call: NA; v_call: TRBV28; clone_size: NA; j_call: TRBJ1-5
cdr3_nt: TGTGCCAGCGCCCCCCTAAACGAGCAGTACTTC; cdr3_aa: CASAPLNEQYF; d_call: NA; v_call: TRBV2; clone_size: NA; j_call: TRBJ2-7
cdr3_nt: TGTGCCACCGCCCGGCGGGAGCTCAACGAGCAGTACTTC; cdr3_aa: CATARRELNEQYF; d_call: TRBD2; v_call: TRBV6-6; clone_size: NA; j_call: TRBJ2-7
cdr3_nt: TGCAGCGTCGCCTATCAGGGGGCAAGAGGCTATGGCTACACCTTC; cdr3_aa: CSVAYQGARGYGYTF; d_call: TRBD1; v_call: TRBV29-1; clone_size: NA; j_call: TRBJ1-2
cdr3_nt: TGTGCCAGCAGCCAGGGACAGGTCAATCAGCCCCAGCATTTT; cdr3_aa: CASSQGQVNQPQHF; d_call: TRBD1; v_call: TRBV2; clone_size: NA; j_call: TRBJ1-5
cdr3_nt: TGCGCCAGCAGCCAAGAGAACAGGGGGGATGAGCAGTTCTTC; cdr3_aa: CASSQENRGDEQFF; d_call: TRBD1; v_call: TRBV4-1; clone_size: NA; j_call: TRBJ2-1
cdr3_nt: TGCGCCAGCAGCCAGGGGACTAGCGGGAAGACCGGGGAGCTGTTTTTT; cdr3_aa: CASSQGTSGKTGELFF; d_call: TRBD2; v_call: TRBV4-1; clone_size: NA; j_call: TRBJ2-2
cdr3_nt: TGTGCCAGCCAAAATTCAGATACGCAGTATTTT; cdr3_aa: CASQNSDTQYF; d_call: NA; v_call: TRBV6-5; clone_size: NA; j_call: TRBJ2-3
cdr3_nt: TGTGCCAGCAGCTTCACTAGCGGGGGTGGTGGGGAGCAGTACTTC; cdr3_aa: CASSFTSGGGGEQYF; d_call: TRBD2; v_call: TRBV11-2; clone_size: NA; j_call: TRBJ2-7
cdr3_nt: TGTGCCAGTAGTATACTGGCGGGAGTGAACAATGAGCAGTTCTTC; cdr3_aa: CASSILAGVNNEQFF; d_call: TRBD2; v_call: TRBV19; clone_size: NA; j_call: TRBJ2-1
cdr3_nt: TGTGCCAGTAGTATAGATTTTTGGCGGGAGTCGGGGAATGAGCAGTTCTTC; cdr3_aa: CASSIDFWRESGNEQFF; d_call: TRBD2; v_call: TRBV19; clone_size: NA; j_call: TRBJ2-1
cdr3_nt: TGCAGTGCTCCCGAGGTCACTGAAGCTTTCTTT; cdr3_aa: CSAPEVTEAFF; d_call: NA; v_call: TRBV20-1; clone_size: NA; j_call: TRBJ1-1